The clone carrying this T cell receptor (beta chain) is a singleton in its sample. Germline V lookup: CDR1 SQVTM, CDR2 ANQGSEA. Trimming removed 5 bases at V and 1 base at J, with 14 bases between. CDR3 length: 14 amino acids. Data came from immunoSEQ multiplex PCR; TCRdb stores just in-frame clones and leaves some out. The table includes more than 40,000 clones, 80% to 90% detected once. The data were taken from a study of T cell changes during pregnancy in multiple sclerosis. The rearrangement joins TRBV29-1 to TRBJ2-5; possibly TRBD2 for D (7 bases). The source is a female donor with multiple sclerosis, enrolled in a pregnancy study. The sample was CD4+ T cells from peripheral blood mononuclear cells, taken in the first trimester of pregnancy. The CDR3 here is CSVPRGGAQETQYF. DNA of the CDR3: TGCAGCGTTCCCCGAGGGGGGGCCCAAGAGACCCAGTACTTC.